This T cell receptor (beta chain) emerged from a study of cytomegalovirus exposure and HLA in healthy donors. As concerns this clone: Its antigen is currently unknown.

This CDR3 has 18 amino acids. The study, taken as a whole, reports: An analysis done earlier found most TCR beta V segments productive about 90% or about 30% of the time.

The PCR ran on 60 Vbeta and 13 Jbeta primers. This table comes from immunoSEQ multiplex PCR, and its TCRdb copy is limited to in-frame clones, with some not included. The repertoire holds about 150,000 clones, with roughly 72% as singletons. Sequenced sample: PBMCs. The chain employs TRBV12-2 and TRBJ2-5; the DNA was not used to check the table's D call, TRBD2. TRBV12-2 is marked as a pseudogene. The sequence derives from a man between 25 and 39 years old in good health and CMV-seronegative. The CDR3 spells CASRLARLAGGYQETQYF. The CDR3 DNA is TGTGCAAGTCGCTTAGCGCGACTAGCGGGGGGGTACCAAGAGACCCAGTACTTC.